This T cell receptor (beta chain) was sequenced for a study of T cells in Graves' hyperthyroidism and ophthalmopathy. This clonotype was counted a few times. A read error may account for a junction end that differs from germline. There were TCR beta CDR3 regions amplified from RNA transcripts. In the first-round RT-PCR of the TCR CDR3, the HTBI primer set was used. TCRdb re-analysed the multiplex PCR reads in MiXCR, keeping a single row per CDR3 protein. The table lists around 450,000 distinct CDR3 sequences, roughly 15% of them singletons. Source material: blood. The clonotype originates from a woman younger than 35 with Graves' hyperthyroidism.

CDR3 in amino acids: CASSFFPRSYVNTGEPFF. CDR3 nucleotides: TGTGCCAGCAGTTTTTTCCCCAGGAGTTACGTGAACACCGGGGAGCCGTTTTTT. V usage is TRBV12-3 or TRBV12-4 and J usage is TRBJ2-2, with a weak D call TRBD2 (5 bases). The CDR3 sequence is 18 residues long.